This passage covers 16 T cell receptor beta chains from one sample sequenced in a study of control samples from healthy donors and cancer patients. The table came from immunoSEQ multiplex PCR; TCRdb's copy has only in-frame clones and leaves some out. The table lists almost 90,000 clones, about 89% of them singletons, with around 20% in the top ten. Sequencing was performed on blood. The receptor set was obtained from a man in his thirties or forties in good health.

The rearrangement joins TRBV27 to TRBJ2-4, with 8 nucleotides matching TRBD2. The CDR3 has 16 amino acids. The germline V gene encodes CDR1 MNHEY and CDR2 SMNVEV (reference sequence). V was clipped by 4 bases and J by 0 bases; unmatched bases: 5. For the CDR3, the DNA is TGTGCCAGCAGTTCGCTACTAGCGGTAGCCAAAAACATTCAGTACTTC. It translates to CASSSLLAVAKNIQYF.

The chain combines TRBV7-6 with TRBJ2-4, with 14 bases identical to TRBD2. Germline V lookup: CDR1 SGHVS, CDR2 FNYEAQ. The V gene end was trimmed by 5 bases and the J gene end by 8 bases; junction bases not matched to a gene: 8. The CDR3 runs to 16 residues. The CDR3 sequence: CASSPGLAGGRDIQYF. The CDR3 nucleotides are TGTGCCAGCAGCCCCGGACTAGCGGGGGGCCGAGACATTCAGTACTTC. Complete variable domain (other parts from reference TRBV7-6 and TRBJ2-4): GAGVSQSPRYKVTKRGQDVALRCDPISGHVSLYWYRQALGQGPEFLTYFNYEAQQDKSGLPNDRFSAERPEGSISTLTIQRTEQRDSAMYRCASSPGLAGGRDIQYFGAGTRLSVL.

CDR3 residues: CASSGTGFRGYTF. The CDR3 region has the DNA TGTGCCAGCAGCGGCACAGGGTTTCGTGGCTACACCTTC. The chain recombines TRBV6-5 with TRBJ1-2; D may be TRBD1 (6 bases). This CDR3 comprises 13 residues. CDR1 MNHEY and CDR2 SVGAGI come from the germline V gene. V was shortened by 6 bases and J by 7 bases, with 15 bases between the two germline ends.

The rearrangement joins TRBV6-5 to TRBJ1-6, with no clear D. Deletions cut 2 bases from V and 0 bases from J, with 8 bases between. CDR1 and CDR2 from the germline V gene are MNHEY and SVGAGI. The CDR3 runs to 16 residues. The CDR3 region is CASSYSASSYNSPLHF. For the CDR3, the DNA is TGTGCCAGCAGTTACAGCGCGAGCTCCTATAATTCACCCCTCCACTTT.

The chain has TRBV5-6 and TRBJ2-2; 7 bases match TRBD1. Germline loops: CDR1 SGHDT, CDR2 YYEEEE. Trimming at V came to 4 bases and at J to 1 base, leaving 10 bases not matched to a gene. The CDR3 extends over 17 amino acids. The CDR3 here is CASSAQGVRLNTGELFF. DNA of the CDR3: TGTGCCAGCAGCGCGCAGGGGGTTAGGCTGAACACCGGGGAGCTGTTTTTT.

The V gene is TRBV7-2, the J gene TRBJ1-3; unclear D gene. The V gene's germline CDR1 is SGHTA and CDR2 FQGNSA. This CDR3 comprises 15 residues. V dropped 5 bases and J dropped 0 bases, with 11 bases sitting between them. In nucleotides, the CDR3 is TGTGCCAGCAGCCAAGTGGGGAGCTCTGGAAACACCATATATTTT. It specifies CASSQVGSSGNTIYF.

The J gene is TRBJ1-5, the V gene TRBV30, with a possible D match to TRBD1 (5 bases). The CDR3 sequence is 12 residues long. Germline V lookup: CDR1 GTSNPN, CDR2 SVGIG (reference sequence). The V end was cut by 5 bases, the J end by 5 bases, with 10 bases between. The CDR3 DNA reads as TGTGCCTGGGACAGCAGCTATCAGCCCCAGCATTTT. The encoded protein is CAWDSSYQPQHF.

CDR3 in amino acids: CASSLAPVATGNTIYF. CDR3 bases: TGTGCCAGCAGCTTGGCCCCGGTAGCTACTGGAAACACCATATATTTT. The chain uses TRBV5-5 and TRBJ1-3, with D hard to call. From germline, CDR1 is SGHKS and CDR2 YYEKEE (reference sequence). The ends were cut back, 0 bases at V and 2 bases at J, with 12 bases in the middle. This CDR3 spans 16 amino acids.

V and J are TRBV21-1 and TRBJ2-1; the table's D call, TRBD2, was not checked against the DNA. TRBV21-1 is listed as a pseudogene. CDR3 length equals 20 residues. The CDR3 loop is CASSKGPSAGGPPRYNEQFF. The CDR3 nucleotides read TGTGCCAGCAGCAAAGGGCCCTCAGCGGGGGGCCCTCCACGATACAATGAGCAGTTCTTC.

V is TRBV18 and J is TRBJ1-2; 7 nucleotides match TRBD1. Germline CDR1 reads KGHSH; CDR2 reads LQKENI. CDR3 length equals 17 residues. J was trimmed by 1 base and V by 3 bases; bases with no gene match: 11. CDR3 sequence: CASSPPQAGGVNYGYTF. For the CDR3, the DNA is TGTGCCAGCTCACCTCCCCAGGCAGGGGGGGTTAACTATGGCTACACCTTC.

The chain combines TRBV6-5 with TRBJ1-5; 7 positions match TRBD1. The germline CDR1 and CDR2 sequences are MNHEY and SVGAGI. V shed 4 bases, J shed 3 bases, and the junction held 3 bases outside the gene matches. The length of the CDR3 is 14 residues. The CDR3 DNA follows: TGTGCCAGCAGTTCGACAGGGATCAATCAGCCCCAGCATTTT. Its protein is CASSSTGINQPQHF.

The V gene is TRBV5-1, the J gene TRBJ2-1; D unresolved. CDR3 length: 9 amino acids. The germline V and J ends were trimmed by 10 bases and 9 bases, with 8 bases remaining between them. Looked up from germline, CDR1 is SGHRS and CDR2 is YFSETQ. As DNA, the CDR3 is TGCGCCTGCCCCAGTGAGCAGTTCTTC. Translation: CACPSEQFF.

The rearrangement uses TRBV7-9 and TRBJ2-3; tentative D call: TRBD1 (5 bases). The CDR3 totals 16 residues. Germline CDR1 and CDR2: SEHNR and FQNEAQ (reference sequence). V lost 5 bases and J 5 bases, leaving 20 bases between the germline ends. The CDR3 region is CASSPDRPSSIDTQYF. The CDR3 DNA is TGTGCCAGCAGCCCAGACAGACCTTCTTCAATAGATACGCAGTATTTT.

The V call is TRBV7-9, the J call TRBJ2-7, with D unclear. The V gene lost 1 base and the J gene lost 0 bases, with 7 bases spanning the gap. Germline CDR1 reads SEHNR; CDR2 reads FQNEAQ (reference sequence). CDR3 length: 14 residues. The CDR3 loop reads CASSLGPSSYEQYF. CDR3 coding DNA: TGTGCCAGCAGCTTAGGCCCTAGCTCCTACGAGCAGTACTTC.

The genes are TRBV30 and TRBJ2-3, with D possibly matching TRBD2 (7 bases). This CDR3 contains 14 residues. Per the germline V gene, CDR1 is GTSNPN and CDR2 is SVGIG (reference sequence). The V and J ends lost 0 bases and 5 bases respectively, with 12 bases between them. CDR3 nucleotides: TGTGCCTGGAGTGTATGGGGGGGACAAGATACGCAGTATTTT. Its translation: CAWSVWGGQDTQYF.

The chain couples TRBV7-8 to TRBJ1-6; the D is unclear. Per the germline V gene, CDR1 is SGHVS and CDR2 is FQNEAQ. CDR3 length: 12 amino acids. Trimming took 5 bases from V and 12 from J, leaving 11 bases between them. The CDR3 DNA reads as TGTGCCAGCAGCCGACTACTTGGACCCCTCCACTTT. It codes for CASSRLLGPLHF.